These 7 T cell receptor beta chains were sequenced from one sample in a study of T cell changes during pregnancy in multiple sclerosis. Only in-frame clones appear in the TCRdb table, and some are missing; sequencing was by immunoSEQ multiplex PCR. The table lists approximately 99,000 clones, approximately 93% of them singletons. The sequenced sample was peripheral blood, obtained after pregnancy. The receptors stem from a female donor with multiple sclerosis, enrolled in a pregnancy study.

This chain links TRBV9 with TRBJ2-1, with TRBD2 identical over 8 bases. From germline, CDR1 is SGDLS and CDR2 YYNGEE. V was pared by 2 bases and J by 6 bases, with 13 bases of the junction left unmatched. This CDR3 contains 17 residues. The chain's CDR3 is CASSVKILAVDLNEQFF. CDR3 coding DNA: TGTGCCAGCAGCGTGAAGATACTAGCGGTCGACCTCAATGAGCAGTTCTTC.

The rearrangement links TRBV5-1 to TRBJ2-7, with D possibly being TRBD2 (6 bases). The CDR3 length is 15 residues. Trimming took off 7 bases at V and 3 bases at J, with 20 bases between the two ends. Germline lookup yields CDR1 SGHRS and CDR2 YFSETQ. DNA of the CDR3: TGCGCCAGCCGATGGACGCGGGGATCATTCTACGAGCAGTACTTC. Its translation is CASRWTRGSFYEQYF.

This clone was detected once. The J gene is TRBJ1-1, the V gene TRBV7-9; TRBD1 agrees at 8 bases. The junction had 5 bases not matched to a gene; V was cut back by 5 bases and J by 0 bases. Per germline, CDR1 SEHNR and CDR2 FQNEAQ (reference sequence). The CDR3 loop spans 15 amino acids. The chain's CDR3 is CASSPGTGMNTEAFF. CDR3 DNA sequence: TGTGCCAGCAGCCCCGGGACAGGTATGAACACTGAAGCTTTCTTT. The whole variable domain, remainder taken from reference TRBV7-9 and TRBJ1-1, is DTGVSQNPRHKITKRGQNVTFRCDPISEHNRLYWYRQTLGQGPEFLTYFQNEAQLEKSRLLSDRFSAERPKGSFSTLEIQRTEQGDSAMYLCASSPGTGMNTEAFFGQGTRLTVV.

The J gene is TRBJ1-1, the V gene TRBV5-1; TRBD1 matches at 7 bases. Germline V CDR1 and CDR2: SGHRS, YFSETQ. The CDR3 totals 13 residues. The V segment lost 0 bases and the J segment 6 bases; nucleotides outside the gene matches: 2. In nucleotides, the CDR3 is TGCGCCAGCAGCTTGGTAGGGGGCCCTGAAGCTTTCTTT. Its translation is CASSLVGGPEAFF.

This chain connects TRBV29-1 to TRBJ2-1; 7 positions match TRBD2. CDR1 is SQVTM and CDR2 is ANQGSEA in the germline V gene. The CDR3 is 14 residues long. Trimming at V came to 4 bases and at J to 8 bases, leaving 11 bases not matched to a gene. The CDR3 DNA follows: TGCAGCGTTGCCCCCGCGGGAGCGTGGGATGAGCAGTTCTTC. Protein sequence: CSVAPAGAWDEQFF.

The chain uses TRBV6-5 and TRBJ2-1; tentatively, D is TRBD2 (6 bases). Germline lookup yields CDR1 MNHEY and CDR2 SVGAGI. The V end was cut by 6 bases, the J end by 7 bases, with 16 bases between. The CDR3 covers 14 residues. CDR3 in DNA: TGTGCCAGCAGCCCTAGCCTAGCGATTAATGAGCAGTTCTTC. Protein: CASSPSLAINEQFF.

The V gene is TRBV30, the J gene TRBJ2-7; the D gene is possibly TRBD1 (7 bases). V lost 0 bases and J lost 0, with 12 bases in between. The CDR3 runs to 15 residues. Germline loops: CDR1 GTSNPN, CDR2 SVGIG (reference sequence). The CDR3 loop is CAWSVPGGLSYEQYF. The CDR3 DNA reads TGTGCCTGGAGTGTACCAGGGGGGCTCTCCTACGAGCAGTACTTC.